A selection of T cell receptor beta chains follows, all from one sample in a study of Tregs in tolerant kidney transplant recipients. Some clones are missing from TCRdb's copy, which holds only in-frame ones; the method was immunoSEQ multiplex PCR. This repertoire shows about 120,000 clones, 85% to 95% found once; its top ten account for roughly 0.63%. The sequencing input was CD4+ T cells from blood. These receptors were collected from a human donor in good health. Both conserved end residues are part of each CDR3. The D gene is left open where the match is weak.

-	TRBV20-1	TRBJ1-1	CSATNRIEAFF
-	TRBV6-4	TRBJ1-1	CASSDSTNDGRQIFSLVGTEAFF
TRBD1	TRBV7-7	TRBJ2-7	CASSSRQGASYEQYF
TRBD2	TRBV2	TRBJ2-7	CASSEGTSGAEQYF
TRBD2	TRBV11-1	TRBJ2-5	CASSLELAGGLGETQYF
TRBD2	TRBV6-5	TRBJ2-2	CASSYRLAVPPGELFF
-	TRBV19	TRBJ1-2	CASSLMESYTF
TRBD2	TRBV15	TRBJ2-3	CATSRDTGGSDTQYF
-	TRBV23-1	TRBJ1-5	CASDFRKGGDQPQHF
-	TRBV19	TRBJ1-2	CAAKAGSEAYGYTF
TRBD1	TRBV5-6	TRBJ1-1	CASSPLLDRGAFF
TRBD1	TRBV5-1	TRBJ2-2	CASSSGQGVTGELFF
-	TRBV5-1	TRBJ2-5	CASSLLGETQYF
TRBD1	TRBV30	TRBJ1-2	CAWSHGTGVGYTF
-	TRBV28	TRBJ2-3	CASRARGRGTDTQYF
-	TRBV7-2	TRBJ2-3	CASSSRTGTDTQYF
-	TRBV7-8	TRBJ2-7	CASSLGRRSYEQYF
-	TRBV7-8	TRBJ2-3	CASSQRLDSSTDTQYF
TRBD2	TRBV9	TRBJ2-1	CASSVGSGSYNEQFF
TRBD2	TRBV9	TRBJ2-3	CASSPPAGGTDTQYF
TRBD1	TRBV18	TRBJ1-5	CASSPGQGNQPQHF
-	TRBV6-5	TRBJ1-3	CASSYYGKVGGNTIYF
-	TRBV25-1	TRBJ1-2	CASSGGTGPIVDYGYTF
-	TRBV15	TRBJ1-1	CATSLGGWNTEAFF
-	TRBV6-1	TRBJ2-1	CASSVSGAGGTYNEQFF
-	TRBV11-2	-	CASSLIARFEQYF
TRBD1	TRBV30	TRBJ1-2	CAWSRGTGAQNTF
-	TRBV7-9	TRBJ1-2	CASSLVTLFNYGYTF
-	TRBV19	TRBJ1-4	CASSIGGATNEKLFF
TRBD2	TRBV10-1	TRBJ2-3	CASSGGRAGTQYF
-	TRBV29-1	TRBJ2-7	CSVDTGSGEQYF
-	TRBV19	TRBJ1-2	CASSTKADGYTF
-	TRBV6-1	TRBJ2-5	CASRLGGEETQYF
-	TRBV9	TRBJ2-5	CASSVGWRDRQETQYF
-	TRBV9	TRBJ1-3	CASSAGKVNTIYF
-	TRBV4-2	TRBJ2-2	CASRREMGTGELFF
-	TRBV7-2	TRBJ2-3	CASSFDRDTQYF
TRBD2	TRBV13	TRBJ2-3	CASSLLAGVSPDTQYF
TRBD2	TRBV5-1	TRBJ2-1	CASSLNLAGVGGSEQFF
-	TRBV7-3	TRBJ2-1	CASSLRAFRGNEQFF